A selection of T cell receptor beta chains follows, all from one sample in a study of cytomegalovirus exposure and HLA in healthy donors. Measured with immunoSEQ multiplex PCR; TCRdb has only the in-frame clones, and not every one. The sample lists some 150,000 clones, 87% occurring once. Sequencing was done on a sample of PBMCs. These receptors came from a woman aged 30 to 39 in good health and CMV-seronegative. CDR3s include the opening cysteine and the closing phenylalanine or tryptophan. The order of the fields is J gene, D gene, V gene, CDR3 length, clone size, CDR3 DNA, CDR3 protein. The D gene is left open where the match is weak. A row's size may be missing; if present it is once, few, many or a size class.

>TRBJ2-7|.|TRBV18|12|.
TGTGCCAGCTCACCTCTCGGGGACGAGCAGTACTTC
CASSPLGDEQYF
>TRBJ2-3|.|TRBV6-4|14|few
TGTGCCAGCAGTCCTTCTGACACCACGAATACGCAGTATTTT
CASSPSDTTNTQYF
>TRBJ1-5|TRBD1|TRBV6-8|14|.
TGTGCCAGCAGTTACAACCAGGGGGTGCAGCCCCAGCATTTT
CASSYNQGVQPQHF
>TRBJ2-7|TRBD1|TRBV11-3|13|.
TGTGCCAGCAGCCGGGACAGGGGGAACGAGCAGTACTTC
CASSRDRGNEQYF
>TRBJ1-5|.|TRBV5-6|14|.
TGTGCCAGCAGCCGGGCGGGGATGCCTCAGCCCCAGCATTTT
CASSRAGMPQPQHF
>TRBJ1-2|.|TRBV25-1|14|.
TGTGCCAGCAGTGAAGGTAGACGGGACTATGGCTACACCTTC
CASSEGRRDYGYTF
>TRBJ1-5|TRBD1|TRBV7-9|14|.
TGTGCCAGCAGCCTGACAGGGAACAATCAGCCCCAGCATTTT
CASSLTGNNQPQHF
>TRBJ2-4|TRBD1|TRBV7-9|15|.
TGTGCCAGCAGCCCAGGGGGCGCAGCCAAAAACATTCAGTACTTC
CASSPGGAAKNIQYF
>TRBJ1-5|.|TRBV15|13|.
TGTGCCACCAGCCTTAATAGCAATCAGCCCCAGCATTTT
CATSLNSNQPQHF
>TRBJ2-3|TRBD1|TRBV19|17|.
TGTGCCAGTAGTAAACGGACAGGGGGGCCTTCCACAGATACGCAGTATTTT
CASSKRTGGPSTDTQYF
>TRBJ1-2|TRBD1|TRBV5-4|15|.
TGTGCCAGCAGCCCAGACAGGGTTAGTAACTATGGCTACACCTTC
CASSPDRVSNYGYTF
>TRBJ2-3|.|TRBV27|14|.
TGTGCCAGCAGTTTTGGCGGGATGGCAGATACGCAGTATTTT
CASSFGGMADTQYF
>TRBJ2-2|.|TRBV28|16|.
TGTGCCAGCAGTTCCCCACGGGGTAGCTGGTCCGGGGAGCTGTTTTTT
CASSSPRGSWSGELFF
>TRBJ1-3|.|TRBV5-4|16|.
TGTGCCAGCAGCTTTTGGCCAGGGAAGTCAGGAAACACCATATATTTT
CASSFWPGKSGNTIYF
>TRBJ2-5|.|TRBV28|15|.
TGTGCCAGCAGTTACCAGACTGGAGGGCGAGAGACCCAGTACTTC
CASSYQTGGRETQYF